This entry features one T cell receptor beta chain sequence. The data belong to a study of blood T cell repertoires in COVID-19. Original handling: Amplifying reference gene primers gave estimates of nucleated cell counts. Only in-frame clones appear in the TCRdb table, and some are missing; sequencing was by immunoSEQ multiplex PCR. V, J and clone size are taken as reported in that table, and D and trimming were inferred from the DNA itself. The profile shows approximately 280,000 clones, about 83% of them singletons. In assigning cohorts, the study relied on participant-reported clinical history. The V gene's germline CDR1 is SGHAT and CDR2 FQDESV (reference sequence). The CDR3 totals 15 residues. V was pared by 4 bases and J by 0 bases, with 11 bases between.

This clonotype originated in a middle-aged woman who had recovered from COVID-19. The chain recombines TRBV11-1 with TRBJ2-3; tentatively, D is TRBD1 (6 bases). The sequencing sample was made of PBMCs or T cells enriched from blood (not recorded which). In nucleotides, the CDR3 is TGTGCCAGCAGCTCCTGGACAGCTAGCACAGATACGCAGTATTTT. Residues: CASSSWTASTDTQYF.